This entry features one T cell receptor (beta chain) sequence. The trim removed 7 bases at V and 2 bases at J, leaving 10 bases unmatched. CDR3 length: 15 residues. Germline V gene lookup returns CDR1 SGHRS and CDR2 YFSETQ. The assay was immunoSEQ multiplex PCR, and TCRdb's table has in-frame clones only and misses some. The table has tens of thousands of clones, around 91% seen once. The data stem from a study of technical replicates of blood from a handful of donors. The genes are TRBV5-1 and TRBJ2-7, with 9 bases matching TRBD2. The specimen was PBMCs. This TCR was sampled from a human donor in good health. Some clones in this sample may be carry-over from other donors' samples. The CDR3 reads CASAPSVAGAYEQYF. The CDR3 bases are TGCGCCAGCGCCCCCTCAGTAGCGGGGGCCTACGAGCAGTACTTC. Based on the CDR3 plus reference TRBV5-1 and TRBJ2-7, the full variable domain is KAGVTQTPRYLIKTRGQQVTLSCSPISGHRSVSWYQQTPGQGLQFLFEYFSETQRNKGNFPGRFSGRQFSNSRSEMNVSTLELGDSALYLCASAPSVAGAYEQYFGPGTRLTVT.